Listed below are T cell receptor beta chains from one sample, sequenced in a study of T cell changes during pregnancy in multiple sclerosis. Sequencing was performed with immunoSEQ multiplex PCR; in TCRdb, only in-frame clones are kept and a portion is missing. The sample lists 25,000 to 30,000 clones; 89% were seen once. The sample consisted of CD4+ T cells from peripheral blood mononuclear cells, taken in the second trimester of pregnancy. The receptors come from a female donor with multiple sclerosis, enrolled in a pregnancy study. Both conserved end residues are part of each CDR3. A D gene is named only where the DNA matches it firmly. Part of the rows lack a size; the others show once, few, many or a class for expanded clones.

>TRBJ2-5|TRBV10-2|TRBD2|-
TGCGCCAGCCAAGGGACTAGTGGGACAGAGACCCAGTACTTC
CASQGTSGTETQYF
>TRBJ2-5|TRBV27|TRBD2|-
TGTGCCAGCAGTTTAGCGGGGGGGCCGCGGGTGACCCAGTACTTC
CASSLAGGPRVTQYF
>TRBJ2-7|TRBV5-8|-|-
TGTGCCACCACCCGGTCGAGCTCCTACGAGCAGTACTTC
CATTRSSSYEQYF
>TRBJ1-2|TRBV4-2|-|-
TGTGCCAGCAGCCAACTGGACAGCCGCCCCACCTTC
CASSQLDSRPTF
>TRBJ2-1|TRBV4-1|-|-
TGCGCCAGCAGCCAGTTTGTGGGGGCATACAATGAGCAGTTCTTC
CASSQFVGAYNEQFF
>TRBJ2-5|TRBV7-3|-|-
TGTGCCAGCAGCTTCCTAGTCGGGGAGACCCAGTACTTC
CASSFLVGETQYF
>TRBJ1-2|TRBV28|-|-
TGTGCCAGCAGACCACCGGACTCTAACTATGGCTACACCTTC
CASRPPDSNYGYTF
>TRBJ2-3|TRBV7-9|-|-
TGTGCCAGCAGTTCCCAACGGGATACGCAGTATTTT
CASSSQRDTQYF
>TRBJ2-5|TRBV11-2|-|-
TGTGCCAGCAGCTTAGAAGCAGGCCGGGGAGAGACCCAGTACTTC
CASSLEAGRGETQYF
>TRBJ1-2|TRBV6-5|-|once
TGTGCCAGCAGTTACTCAGGGGGACGTGGCTACACCTTC
CASSYSGGRGYTF
>TRBJ1-4|TRBV28|-|few
TGTGCCAGCGGCGGCTACAGGGATAGGCTGTTTTTT
CASGGYRDRLFF
>TRBJ2-7|TRBV19|-|once
TGTGCCAGTAGTAATGTAGGGGGTAGGACCTACGAGCAGTACTTC
CASSNVGGRTYEQYF
>TRBJ2-3|TRBV11-2|TRBD2|-
TGTGCCAGCAGCTTAGGGGGACTAGCAGATACGCAGTATTTT
CASSLGGLADTQYF
>TRBJ1-2|TRBV4-1|TRBD1|-
TGCGCCAGCAGCCAAAGGGGACCGGGACAGGGGGCTGCTAACTATGGCTACACCTTC
CASSQRGPGQGAANYGYTF
>TRBJ1-1|TRBV30|-|-
TGTGCCTGGAGGGCCGGTGTCGTGGGCGAAGCTTTCTTT
CAWRAGVVGEAFF
>TRBJ1-1|TRBV12-5|-|-
TGTGCTAGTGGTTCCCGCCCCCCTTCCAGCACTGAAGCTTTCTTT
CASGSRPPSSTEAFF
>TRBJ2-5|TRBV19|-|-
TGTGCCAGTAGTATTAGGGGGTCGGGAGAGACCCAGTACTTC
CASSIRGSGETQYF
>TRBJ2-5|TRBV30|-|-
TGTGCCTGGAGTCCTACTCACGGGGAGACCCAGTACTTC
CAWSPTHGETQYF
>TRBJ2-7|TRBV2|TRBD1|once
TGTGCCAGCGGGACGGGACAGGGCTACGAGCAGTACTTC
CASGTGQGYEQYF
>TRBJ1-5|TRBV10-3|-|-
TGTGCCATCAGTGAAACGGGAGGCAGCAATCAGCCCCAGCATTTT
CAISETGGSNQPQHF
>TRBJ2-7|TRBV6-1|TRBD2|-
TGTGCCAGCAGGGGGACTAGTAACGAGCAGTACTTC
CASRGTSNEQYF
>TRBJ1-6|TRBV5-4|-|few
TGTGCCAGCAGCTCGGGACACTATAATTCACCCCTCCACTTT
CASSSGHYNSPLHF
>TRBJ2-3|TRBV13|-|-
TGTGCCAGCAGCCCGACCTCCCCCTTCCGTCGCGGGGCTAGCACAGATACGCAGTATTTT
CASSPTSPFRRGASTDTQYF
>TRBJ2-5|TRBV14|TRBD2|-
TGTGCCAGCAGCGCGTCCGGGACTAGCCGGATCGAGACCCAGTACTTC
CASSASGTSRIETQYF
>TRBJ1-2|TRBV6-5|-|-
TGTGCCAGCAGAAAAGCGGGGGGCTACACCTTC
CASRKAGGYTF
>TRBJ1-6|TRBV5-4|TRBD1|few
TGTGCCAGCAGACAGGGGAATTCACCCCTCCACTTT
CASRQGNSPLHF
>TRBJ1-2|TRBV15|-|-
TGTGCCACCAGCAGAGATCGACACCCGGCGGGTGGCTACACCTTC
CATSRDRHPAGGYTF
>TRBJ1-2|TRBV5-4|TRBD1|once
TGTGCCAGCAGCTTCCCAACAGTGACAGGGGGCGGTGGCTACACCTTC
CASSFPTVTGGGGYTF
>TRBJ1-2|TRBV2|-|-
TGTGCCAGCAGTGAACCTACAGGGTTTGGCTACACCTTC
CASSEPTGFGYTF
>TRBJ2-1|TRBV11-2|-|once
TGTGCCAGCAGCTTAGACAGGGGATTATACAATGAGCAGTTCTTC
CASSLDRGLYNEQFF
>TRBJ1-2|TRBV28|-|-
TGTGCCAGCAGTCCCACACAGGGCACCCGGTCCGGCTATGGCTACACCTTC
CASSPTQGTRSGYGYTF
>TRBJ2-1|TRBV9|TRBD1|-
TGTGCCAGCAGCGTAGGAACAGGGGGGTACAATGAGCAGTTCTTC
CASSVGTGGYNEQFF
>TRBJ2-2|TRBV2|-|-
TGTGCCAGCAGGGAGGGACTCAACACCGGGGAGCTGTTTTTT
CASREGLNTGELFF
>TRBJ2-5|TRBV2|TRBD2|few
TGTGCCAGCAGTGGGCAGCGGGGGGGCCGAGAGACCCAGTACTTC
CASSGQRGGRETQYF
>TRBJ1-1|TRBV6-6|TRBD1|-
TGTGCCAGCAGTTGGGGAGGACAGGACACTGAAGCTTTCTTT
CASSWGGQDTEAFF
>TRBJ2-7|TRBV5-6|TRBD1|-
TGTGCCAGCAGCGCCGGGACAGAATCCTACGAGCAGTACTTC
CASSAGTESYEQYF
>TRBJ1-5|TRBV18|-|once
TGTGCCAGCTCACCACGGGGGGGCAATCAGCCCCAGCATTTT
CASSPRGGNQPQHF
>TRBJ2-1|TRBV18|-|once
TGTGCCAGCTCCCCGCAGGGAGGCTCCTACAATGAGCAGTTCTTC
CASSPQGGSYNEQFF
>TRBJ2-1|TRBV21-1|-|-
TGTGCCAGCAGCAAAGAAAACGGACAGGGGATAAAAAATGAGCAGTTCTTC
CASSKENGQGIKNEQFF
>TRBJ1-1|TRBV5-1|-|-
TGCGCCAGCAGCCCAACAGGGTTTAACACTGAAGCTTTCTTT
CASSPTGFNTEAFF
>TRBJ2-7|TRBV30|-|-
TGTGCCTGGGGCACGGGGAGCTCCTACGAGCAGTACTTC
CAWGTGSSYEQYF
>TRBJ2-5|TRBV7-2|TRBD2|-
TGTGCCAGCAGCAAAGGACTAGCGGAGACCCAGTACTTC
CASSKGLAETQYF
>TRBJ2-2|TRBV9|-|-
TGTGCCAGCAGCGTAGCTCACGGGGTCGGGGGGCCCGGGGAGCTGTTTTTT
CASSVAHGVGGPGELFF
>TRBJ2-2|TRBV7-3|-|-
TGTGCCAGCAGTCGAGACAGTACCGGGGAGCTGTTTTTT
CASSRDSTGELFF
>TRBJ1-2|TRBV15|-|-
TGTGCCACCAGCAGAGACGGGAGAAACTATGGCTACACCTTC
CATSRDGRNYGYTF
>TRBJ1-2|TRBV9|-|-
TGTGCCAGCAGCGCGCACTCCAGGGACAATGGCTACACCTTC
CASSAHSRDNGYTF
>TRBJ2-7|TRBV20-1|-|-
TGCAGTGTCCCGACAATCTACGAGCAGTACTTC
CSVPTIYEQYF
>TRBJ1-1|TRBV2|-|-
TGTGCCAGCGTCAGGGAAGTGGAAGCTTTCTTT
CASVREVEAFF
>TRBJ2-5|TRBV28|-|-
TGTGCCAGCAGGGCGCTAGCGCGAGGAGAGACCCAGTACTTC
CASRALARGETQYF
>TRBJ2-1|TRBV11-1|TRBD2|-
TGTGCCAGCACCCCCTACGGGGGGGCAAGCAATGAGCAGTTCTTC
CASTPYGGASNEQFF
>TRBJ1-1|TRBV18|TRBD1|-
TGTGCCAGCTCATTAGGGACAGTCCCGAACACTGAAGCTTTCTTT
CASSLGTVPNTEAFF
>TRBJ1-1|TRBV18|-|-
TGTGCCAGCTCGGGACTCGGAGTGAACACTGAAGCTTTCTTT
CASSGLGVNTEAFF
>TRBJ2-5|TRBV5-4|TRBD2|-
TGTGCCAGCAGCTTGGGCGGGGGGGCAACGGAGACCCAGTACTTC
CASSLGGGATETQYF
>TRBJ2-5|TRBV5-4|-|-
TGTGCCAGCAGCGTTCTAGCTCGTGAGACCCAGTACTTC
CASSVLARETQYF